This paragraph reports one T cell receptor beta chain. This sample is part of a study of blood T cell repertoires in COVID-19. Study background: Samples representing acute and convalescent COVID-19 were sourced from the United States, Italy and Spain. Sample material is recorded as cDNA or gDNA derived from T cells, B-cell-depleted T cells, or PBMCs.

Generated by immunoSEQ multiplex PCR, the TCRdb table keeps only in-frame clones and is missing some. Here the sample spans a few hundred thousand clones, 75% to 90% being singletons. The source is a woman aged 18-29 years with acute or convalescent COVID-19. Material: peripheral blood.

The CDR3: CSAARDYSYEQYF. The CDR3 region has the DNA TGCAGCGCTGCGAGGGATTACTCCTACGAGCAGTACTTC. The rearrangement links TRBV29-1 to TRBJ2-7; a weak D match, TRBD2 (5 bases). V shed 7 bases and J shed 0 bases, with 13 bases lying between them. CDR3 length equals 13 residues. Germline V lookup: CDR1 SQVTM, CDR2 ANQGSEA.